These 14 T cell receptor beta chains originate from one sample sequenced in a study of blood T cell repertoires in COVID-19. TCRdb keeps only in-frame clones here, not all; method: immunoSEQ multiplex PCR. Of about 210,000 clones in the sample, roughly 82% are singletons; the top ten hold roughly 12%. Sequencing was carried out using peripheral blood. These receptors were obtained from a woman in her thirties or forties with acute or convalescent COVID-19.

V gene TRBV27 combines with J gene TRBJ2-1; TRBD1 might be the D (6 bases). V was shortened by 3 bases and J by 6 bases, with 18 bases between the two germline ends. Germline loops: CDR1 MNHEY, CDR2 SMNVEV (reference sequence). The CDR3 runs to 16 residues. The CDR3: CASSLIIWAGVNEQFF. The CDR3 nucleotides read TGTGCCAGCAGTTTGATTATCTGGGCAGGGGTCAATGAGCAGTTCTTC.

The chain carries TRBV19 and TRBJ2-2; D possibly corresponds to TRBD1 (5 bases). The CDR3 spans 13 residues. Germline V CDR1 and CDR2: LNHDA, SQIVND (reference sequence). V lost 4 bases, J lost 7 bases, and 10 bases lay in between. In DNA form, the CDR3 reads TGTGCCAGTAGTAGGTCACAGGACGGGGAGCTGTTTTTT. It is translated as CASSRSQDGELFF.

The genes are TRBV7-8 and TRBJ1-5, with TRBD1 as a possible D gene (5 bases). The CDR3 consists of 16 residues. V shed 1 base and J shed 7 bases, with 17 bases lying between them. Germline V CDR1 and CDR2: SGHVS, FQNEAQ. The CDR3 nucleotides are TGTGCCAGCAGCTTAGAAGGGCAGGGAAAAGGCCAGCCCCAGCATTTT. Encoded protein: CASSLEGQGKGQPQHF.

V gene TRBV25-1 combines with J gene TRBJ2-5; 8 bases agree with TRBD2. After removal of 7 bases from V and 3 bases from J, the junction contained 1 base not matched to a gene. From germline, CDR1 is MGHDK and CDR2 SYGVNS. This CDR3 comprises 12 residues. The CDR3 region is CASTRGEETQYF. The CDR3 DNA is TGTGCCAGCACGCGGGGGGAAGAGACCCAGTACTTC.

J is TRBJ1-6 and V is TRBV27; 7 nucleotides agree with TRBD1. The trim removed 0 bases at V and 10 bases at J, leaving 3 bases unmatched. The length of the CDR3 is 14 residues. Germline V gene sequence: CDR1 MNHEY, CDR2 SMNVEV (reference sequence). The CDR3 bases are TGTGCCAGCAGTTTATCGACAGGGCCGTCACCCCTCCACTTT. Protein product: CASSLSTGPSPLHF.

V gene TRBV5-5 combines with J gene TRBJ2-2; 9 nucleotides match TRBD2. The CDR3 loop spans 15 amino acids. Germline values: CDR1 SGHKS, CDR2 YYEKEE (reference sequence). V shed 6 bases, J shed 5 bases, and the junction held 8 bases outside the gene matches. CDR3 bases: TGTGCCAGCACCCCCGGAGGACTAGCGACCGGGGAGCTGTTTTTT. Translation gives CASTPGGLATGELFF.

The rearrangement links TRBV5-1 to TRBJ1-1; 10 bases agree with TRBD1. From germline, CDR1 is SGHRS and CDR2 YFSETQ. The CDR3 runs 16 residues. Trimming at V came to 2 bases and at J to 3 bases, leaving 7 bases not matched to a gene. This CDR3 is CASSFGTGEADTEAFF. CDR3 bases: TGCGCCAGCAGCTTCGGGACAGGGGAGGCGGACACTGAAGCTTTCTTT.

The chain employs TRBV5-1 and TRBJ2-7; 11 bases match TRBD2. The trim removed 5 bases at V and 0 bases at J, leaving 4 bases unmatched. The CDR3 covers 15 residues. In germline, CDR1 is SGHRS, CDR2 YFSETQ. The CDR3 sequence is CASSRLAGSSYEQYF. The CDR3 DNA follows: TGCGCCAGCAGTAGACTAGCGGGGAGCTCCTACGAGCAGTACTTC.

The chain couples TRBV6-1 to TRBJ2-3, with 7 positions matching TRBD1. Trimming took 3 bases from V and 3 from J; bases not matched to a gene: 6. The CDR3 extends over 15 amino acids. Germline values: CDR1 MNHNS, CDR2 SASEGT. The CDR3: CASSEARTGTDTQYF. CDR3 nucleotide sequence: TGTGCCAGCAGTGAGGCGAGGACAGGAACAGATACGCAGTATTTT.

The chain combines TRBV12-3 or TRBV12-4 with TRBJ1-2; D is ambiguous. The CDR3 has 13 amino acids. Trimming shortened V by 6 bases and J by 1 base, and 9 bases separated the two germline ends. The CDR3 coding sequence is TGTGCCAGCAGCCCCCTCCTTAACTATGGCTACACCTTC. It yields the protein CASSPLLNYGYTF.

This clone occurred a few times. The chain joins TRBV19 to TRBJ2-3; D call uncertain. V was pared by 5 bases and J by 0 bases, with 6 bases between. The CDR3 contains 13 residues. CDR1 and CDR2 (germline): LNHDA, SQIVND (reference sequence). The CDR3 here is CASSGLSTDTQYF. CDR3 in DNA: TGTGCCAGTAGTGGCCTTAGCACAGATACGCAGTATTTT.

The genes are TRBV6-5 and TRBJ1-6; maybe TRBD1 (6 bases). The germline gives CDR1 MNHEY, CDR2 SVGAGI. The V end lost 3 bases, the J end lost 7 bases, and 10 bases lay between the germline ends. The CDR3 runs to 14 residues. The CDR3 coding sequence is TGTGCCAGCAGTTATAAGGGGGGGAATTCACCCCTCCACTTT. The encoded protein is CASSYKGGNSPLHF.

The CDR3: CASSLNRGMNTEAFF. DNA for the CDR3: TGTGCCAGCAGCTTAAACAGGGGCATGAACACTGAAGCTTTCTTT. The chain is built from TRBV11-2 and TRBJ1-1, with 7 bases identical to TRBD1. V lost 2 bases, J lost 0 bases, and 3 bases stayed unmatched. This CDR3 spans 15 amino acids. The germline V gene has CDR1 SGHAT and CDR2 FQNNGV. The full variable domain, rest sourced from reference TRBV11-2 and TRBJ1-1, is EAGVAQSPRYKIIEKRQSVAFWCNPISGHATLYWYQQILGQGPKLLIQFQNNGVVDDSQLPKDRFSAERLKGVDSTLKIQPAKLEDSAVYLCASSLNRGMNTEAFFGQGTRLTVV.

CDR3 region: CASSPRRESYGYTF. The DNA for the CDR3 is TGTGCCAGCAGCCCTAGGCGGGAATCTTATGGCTACACCTTC. The rearrangement uses TRBV5-4 and TRBJ1-2; D is undetermined. The V end was cut by 4 bases, the J end by 5 bases, with 15 bases between. Germline loops: CDR1 SGHNT, CDR2 YYREEE (reference sequence). CDR3 size: 14 residues.